A single T cell receptor (beta chain) is shown here with its context. The data were obtained in a study of blood T cell repertoires in COVID-19. Overall study context: T cells, B-cell-depleted T cells, or PBMCs provided the cDNA or gDNA that served as material.

Authors' data handling: Nucleated cell number was recorded as an estimate derived from reference gene primer amplification. The repertoire was sequenced with immunoSEQ multiplex PCR; TCRdb's copy has only in-frame clones and lacks some. The V and J calls and the clone size are those of that table, but D and trimming were determined from the DNA. This sample has around 16,000 clones, with more than 75% found just once. The CDR3 runs 17 residues. The junction had 12 bases not matched to a gene; V was cut back by 1 base and J by 3 bases. Germline CDR1 and CDR2: MDHEN and SYDVKM. The clonotype was recovered from a man older than 75 with active or convalescent COVID-19. The chain uses TRBV28 and TRBJ2-7; 7 bases map to TRBD2. Specimen: peripheral blood. The CDR3 nucleotides read TGTGCCAGCAGTTTATCGCCCCGACGGGGACTAAACTACGAGCAGTACTTC. This encodes CASSLSPRRGLNYEQYF.